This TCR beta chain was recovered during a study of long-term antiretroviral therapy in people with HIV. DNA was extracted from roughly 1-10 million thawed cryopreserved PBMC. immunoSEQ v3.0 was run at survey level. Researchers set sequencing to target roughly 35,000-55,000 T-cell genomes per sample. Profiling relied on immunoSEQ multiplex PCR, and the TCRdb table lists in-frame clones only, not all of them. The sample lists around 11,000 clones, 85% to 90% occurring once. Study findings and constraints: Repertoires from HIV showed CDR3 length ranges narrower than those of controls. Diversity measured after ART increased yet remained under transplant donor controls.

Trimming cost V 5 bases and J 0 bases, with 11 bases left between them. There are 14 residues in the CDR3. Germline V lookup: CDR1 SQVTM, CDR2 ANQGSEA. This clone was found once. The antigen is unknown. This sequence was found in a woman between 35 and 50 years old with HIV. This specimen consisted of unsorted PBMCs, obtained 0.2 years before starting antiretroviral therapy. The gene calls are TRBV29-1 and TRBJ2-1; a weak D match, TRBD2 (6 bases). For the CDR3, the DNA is TGCAGCGTTACCCGGGACTCCTCCTACAATGAGCAGTTCTTC. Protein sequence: CSVTRDSSYNEQFF.